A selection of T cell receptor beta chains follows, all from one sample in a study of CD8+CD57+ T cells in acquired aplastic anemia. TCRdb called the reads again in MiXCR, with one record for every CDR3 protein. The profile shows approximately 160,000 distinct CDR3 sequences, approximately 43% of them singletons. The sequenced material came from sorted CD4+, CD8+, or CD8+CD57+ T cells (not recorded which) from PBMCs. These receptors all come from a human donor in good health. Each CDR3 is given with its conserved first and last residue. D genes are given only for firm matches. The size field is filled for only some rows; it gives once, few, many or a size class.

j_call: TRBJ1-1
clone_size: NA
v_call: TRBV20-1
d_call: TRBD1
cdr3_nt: TGCAGTGCTAGCAGGACAGGGGGCAATGAAGCTTTCTTT
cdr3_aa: CSASRTGGNEAFF

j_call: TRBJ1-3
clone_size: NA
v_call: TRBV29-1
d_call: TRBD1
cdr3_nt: TGCAGCGTTGAGGGGACAGGGACCGGAAACACCATATATTTT
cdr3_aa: CSVEGTGTGNTIYF

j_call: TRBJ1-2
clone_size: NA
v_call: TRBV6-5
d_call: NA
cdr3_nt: TGTGCCAGCAGTTTGTCGCGGGACTATGGCTACACCTTC
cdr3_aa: CASSLSRDYGYTF

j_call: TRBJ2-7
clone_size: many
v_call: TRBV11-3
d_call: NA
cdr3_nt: TGTGCCAGCAGCCGGGACAATCAGGGCGAGCAGTACTTC
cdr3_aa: CASSRDNQGEQYF

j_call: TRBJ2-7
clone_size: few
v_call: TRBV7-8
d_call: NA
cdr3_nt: TGTGCCAGCAGCGCCAGGGTCGGCGTATACGAGCAGTACTTC
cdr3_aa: CASSARVGVYEQYF

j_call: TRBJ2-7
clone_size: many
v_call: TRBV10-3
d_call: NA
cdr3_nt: TGTGCCATCAGTGAGCTGGGGGCCTACGAGCAGTACTTC
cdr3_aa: CAISELGAYEQYF

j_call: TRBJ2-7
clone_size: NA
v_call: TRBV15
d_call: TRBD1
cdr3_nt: TGTGCCACCAGCAGGCCGGGACAGAGGATCCACGAGCAGTACTTC
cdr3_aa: CATSRPGQRIHEQYF

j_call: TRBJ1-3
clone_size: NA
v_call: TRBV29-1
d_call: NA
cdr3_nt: TGCAGCGCCGACAGTGAGGGAAACACCATATATTTT
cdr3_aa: CSADSEGNTIYF

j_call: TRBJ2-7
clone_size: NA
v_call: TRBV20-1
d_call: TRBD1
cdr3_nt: TGCAGTGCCGAGGACAGGGTAACCGCCTACGAGCAGTACTTC
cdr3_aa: CSAEDRVTAYEQYF

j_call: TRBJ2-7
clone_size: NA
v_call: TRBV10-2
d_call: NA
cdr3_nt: TGCGCCAGCAGTGAAGGGAGTCTTTACGAGCAGTACTTC
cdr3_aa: CASSEGSLYEQYF

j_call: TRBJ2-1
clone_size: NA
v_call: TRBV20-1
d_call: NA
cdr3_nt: TGCAGTGCTAGAGATGGTGGCGGGACCTACAATGAGCAGTTCTTC
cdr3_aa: CSARDGGGTYNEQFF

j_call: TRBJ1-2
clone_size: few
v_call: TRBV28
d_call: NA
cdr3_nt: TGTGCCAGCAACTTTGGTGCAGGGAACTATGGCTACACCTTC
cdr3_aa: CASNFGAGNYGYTF

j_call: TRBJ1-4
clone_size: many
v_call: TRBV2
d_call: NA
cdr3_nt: TGTGCCAGCAGTAACGAGGGCGTAAATGAAAAACTGTTTTTT
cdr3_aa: CASSNEGVNEKLFF

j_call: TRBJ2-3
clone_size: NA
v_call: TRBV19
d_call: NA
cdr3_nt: TGTGCCAGTAGTGGGCACAGGGAAACAGATACGCAGTATTTT
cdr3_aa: CASSGHRETDTQYF

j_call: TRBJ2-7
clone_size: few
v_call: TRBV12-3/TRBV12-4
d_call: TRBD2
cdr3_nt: TGTGCCAGCAGTTCCGTCCGGACTAGCGGGAGGGGAGGGGCCTACGAGCAGTACTTC
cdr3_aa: CASSSVRTSGRGGAYEQYF

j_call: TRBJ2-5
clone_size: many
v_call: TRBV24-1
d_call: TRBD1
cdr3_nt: TGTGCCACCAGTGATCCGGGACAGGGGTACCAAGAGACCCAGTACTTC
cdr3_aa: CATSDPGQGYQETQYF

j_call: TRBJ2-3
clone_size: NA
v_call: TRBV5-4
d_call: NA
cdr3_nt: TGTGCCAGCACCCAGACTACACTCACAGATACGCAGTATTTT
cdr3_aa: CASTQTTLTDTQYF

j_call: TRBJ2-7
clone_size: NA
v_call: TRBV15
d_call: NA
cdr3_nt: TGTGCCACCAGCCCAGGCTACGAGCAGTACTTC
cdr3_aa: CATSPGYEQYF

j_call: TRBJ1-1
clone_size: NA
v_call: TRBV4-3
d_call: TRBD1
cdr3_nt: TGCGCCAGCAGCCGAACCGGGACAGGGGCCCTAGTTAAAGCTTTCTTT
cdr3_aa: CASSRTGTGALVKAFF

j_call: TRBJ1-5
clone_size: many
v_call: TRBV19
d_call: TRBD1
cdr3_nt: TGTGCCAGTAGTATAGTGGACAGGAACAATCAGCCCCAGCATTTT
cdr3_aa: CASSIVDRNNQPQHF

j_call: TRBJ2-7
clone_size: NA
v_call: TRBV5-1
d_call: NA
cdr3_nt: TGCGCCAGCAGCTTAACGCCGACAGGATCTAACGAGCAGTACTTC
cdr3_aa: CASSLTPTGSNEQYF

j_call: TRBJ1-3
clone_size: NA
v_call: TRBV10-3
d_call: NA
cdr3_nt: TGTGCCACCCAGACCGGGACCCGCGGAAACACCATATATTTT
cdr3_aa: CATQTGTRGNTIYF

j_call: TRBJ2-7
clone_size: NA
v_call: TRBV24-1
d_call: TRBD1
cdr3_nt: TGTGCCACCAGTGATTCCGGGGACAGGGCCTACGAGCAGTACTTC
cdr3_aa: CATSDSGDRAYEQYF

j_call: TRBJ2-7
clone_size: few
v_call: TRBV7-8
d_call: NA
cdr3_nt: TGTGCCAGCAGCTTATTCGAGTACTACGAGCAGTACTTC
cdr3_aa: CASSLFEYYEQYF

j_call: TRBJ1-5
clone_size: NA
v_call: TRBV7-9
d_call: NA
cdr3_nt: TGTGCCAGCAGCTTAGTTGGACAGCCCCAGCATTTT
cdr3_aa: CASSLVGQPQHF

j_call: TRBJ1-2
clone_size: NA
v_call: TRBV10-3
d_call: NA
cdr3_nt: TGTGCCATCAGTGAGTCGAGCCAGGGGCACTATGGCTACACCTTC
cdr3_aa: CAISESSQGHYGYTF

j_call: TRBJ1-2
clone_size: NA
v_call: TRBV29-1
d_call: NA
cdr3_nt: TGCAGCGTTGAGGGGGAATACTATGGCTACACCTTC
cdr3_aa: CSVEGEYYGYTF

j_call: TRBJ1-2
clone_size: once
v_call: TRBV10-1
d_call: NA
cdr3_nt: TGCGCCAGCAGTGACCCGCGTAGCGGCTTACGTGCTAACTATGGCTACACCTTC
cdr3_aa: CASSDPRSGLRANYGYTF

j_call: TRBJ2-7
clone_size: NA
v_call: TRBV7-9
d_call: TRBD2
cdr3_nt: TGTGTCAACAGCTTAGCGGGAGGGCCTGGGTACGAGCAGTACTTC
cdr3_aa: CVNSLAGGPGYEQYF

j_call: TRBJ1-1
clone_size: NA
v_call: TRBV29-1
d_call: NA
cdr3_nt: TGCAGCGTTGGCCACGGACTCTCAAACACTGAAGCTTTCTTT
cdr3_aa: CSVGHGLSNTEAFF

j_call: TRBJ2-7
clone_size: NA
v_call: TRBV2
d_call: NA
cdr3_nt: TGTGCCAGCAGTAGATTCGGGAAGTTGGGCTACGAGCAGTACTTC
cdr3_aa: CASSRFGKLGYEQYF

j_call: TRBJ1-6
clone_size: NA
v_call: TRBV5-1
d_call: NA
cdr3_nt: TGCGCCAGCAGCTTGGCCTGGGGGTCAAGCTCCTATAATTCACCCCTCCACTTT
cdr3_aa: CASSLAWGSSSYNSPLHF